A selection of T cell receptor beta chains follows, all from one sample in a study of blood T cell repertoires in COVID-19. Assay used: immunoSEQ multiplex PCR; TCRdb lists only in-frame clones, some missing. The table lists around 67,000 clones, about 93% of them singletons, with around 9.1% in the top ten. The sequenced sample consisted of peripheral blood. The source is a human donor in a cohort sampled during active COVID-19. Each CDR3 is given with its conserved first and last residue. A D gene is named only where the DNA matches it firmly. The listing skips clone size in some rows; elsewhere it reads once, few, many or a size class.

size: -; D: -; J: TRBJ2-7; V: TRBV19; DNA: TGTGCCAGTAGTAGGGTTCGGGTCACCTTGGGCTCCTACGAGCAGTACTTC; CDR3: CASSRVRVTLGSYEQYF
size: -; D: -; J: TRBJ1-2; V: TRBV10-3; DNA: TGTGCCATCAGTGAGTCTGTAGACACCAACTATGGCTACACCTTC; CDR3: CAISESVDTNYGYTF
size: -; D: TRBD1; J: TRBJ2-7; V: TRBV11-2; DNA: TGTGCCAGCAGCCTAGGGAAGACAGGGATCGGAGAGCAGTACTTC; CDR3: CASSLGKTGIGEQYF
size: -; D: -; J: TRBJ2-7; V: TRBV18; DNA: TGTGCCAGCACCCCAGGTGAACCTTACGAGCAGTACTTC; CDR3: CASTPGEPYEQYF
size: -; D: TRBD2; J: TRBJ2-7; V: TRBV27; DNA: TGTGCCAGCAGAGCGGGGGGGGGTAACGAGCAGTACTTC; CDR3: CASRAGGGNEQYF
size: -; D: -; J: TRBJ1-6; V: TRBV4-1; DNA: TGCGCCAGCAGCCAAGATGGGTTCCCCGGGTCCTATAATTCACCCCTCCACTTT; CDR3: CASSQDGFPGSYNSPLHF
size: -; D: -; J: TRBJ1-2; V: TRBV5-8; DNA: TGTGCCAGCAGCTTGAGGGCAGGGTTAGTGTACACCTTC; CDR3: CASSLRAGLVYTF
size: -; D: -; J: TRBJ2-7; V: TRBV27; DNA: TGTGCCAGCAGTGAGAGGGCCTCCTCCTACGAGCAGTACTTC; CDR3: CASSERASSYEQYF
size: -; D: TRBD1; J: TRBJ2-7; V: TRBV11-2; DNA: TGTGCCAGCAGACGAGGGACAGGGGAAGGGGGACCCTACGAGCAGTACTTC; CDR3: CASRRGTGEGGPYEQYF
size: -; D: TRBD1; J: TRBJ1-1; V: TRBV2; DNA: TGTGCCAGCATCCCGACAGGGGAGGGCACTGAAGCTTTCTTT; CDR3: CASIPTGEGTEAFF
size: -; D: -; J: TRBJ1-2; V: TRBV19; DNA: TGTGCCAGTAGTAAGGGCAGGGGTTTGGACTATGGCTACACCTTC; CDR3: CASSKGRGLDYGYTF
size: -; D: -; J: TRBJ2-5; V: TRBV7-9; DNA: TGTGCCAGCAGCTCCCCGAACTCCCGAAGGGGAGAGACCCAGTACTTC; CDR3: CASSSPNSRRGETQYF
size: -; D: -; J: TRBJ1-2; V: TRBV9; DNA: TGTGCCAGCAGCGAGGCCGACAGATGGCTGGAAGGCTACACCTTC; CDR3: CASSEADRWLEGYTF
size: -; D: -; J: TRBJ2-7; V: TRBV9; DNA: TGTGCCAGCGGCCGGGACTTCAGCTCCTACGAGCAGTACTTC; CDR3: CASGRDFSSYEQYF
size: -; D: TRBD1; J: TRBJ1-6; V: TRBV6-1; DNA: TGTGCCAGCAGTGTGCTCTTCGGGAGGGGGCGAACACCCCTCCACTTT; CDR3: CASSVLFGRGRTPLHF
size: once; D: TRBD1; J: TRBJ1-4; V: TRBV5-1; DNA: TGCGCCAGCAGCGCAGGACAGGGGTCTCACGAAAAACTGTTTTTT; CDR3: CASSAGQGSHEKLFF
size: -; D: -; J: TRBJ2-2; V: TRBV11-2; DNA: TGTGCCAGCAGTACGACTATCGGGGAGCTGTTTTTT; CDR3: CASSTTIGELFF
size: -; D: TRBD2; J: TRBJ2-1; V: TRBV4-2; DNA: TGTGCCAGCAGCCAAGGGGCTAACGCGGGGGGGTCCTACAATGAGCAGTTCTTC; CDR3: CASSQGANAGGSYNEQFF
size: -; D: TRBD2; J: TRBJ2-7; V: TRBV11-2; DNA: TGTGCCAGCAGCTTAGTCCCGACTAGCGGGGCCCACGAGCAGTACTTC; CDR3: CASSLVPTSGAHEQYF
size: once; D: -; J: TRBJ2-7; V: TRBV28; DNA: TGTGCCAGCAGTCCGGTAGCCAGGGTTTTGGGTGAGCAGTACTTC; CDR3: CASSPVARVLGEQYF
size: -; D: -; J: TRBJ1-2; V: TRBV19; DNA: TGTGCCAGTAGCACGGGGGGGGCCTTCTATGGCTACACCTTC; CDR3: CASSTGGAFYGYTF
size: medium-sized; D: TRBD1; J: TRBJ2-7; V: TRBV6-1; DNA: TGTGCCAGCAGTGAAGTCGAGACAGGGGGCTACGAGCAGTACTTC; CDR3: CASSEVETGGYEQYF
size: -; D: TRBD1; J: TRBJ1-4; V: TRBV4-2; DNA: TGTGCCAGCAGCTCTCACAGGGGAACTAATGAAAAACTGTTTTTT; CDR3: CASSSHRGTNEKLFF
size: -; D: TRBD1; J: TRBJ1-6; V: TRBV2; DNA: TGTGCCAGCAGTGGAAGACAGGGCACCCATTCACCCCTCCACTTT; CDR3: CASSGRQGTHSPLHF
size: -; D: TRBD2; J: TRBJ2-7; V: TRBV4-3; DNA: TGCGCCAGCAGCCAAGTAGTTTTAGAGGCTAGCGGGGGGTTCAACGAGCAGTACTTC; CDR3: CASSQVVLEASGGFNEQYF
size: -; D: -; J: TRBJ1-1; V: TRBV4-3; DNA: TGCGCCAGCAGCCAAGACTTACAGCAGAACACTGAAGCTTTCTTT; CDR3: CASSQDLQQNTEAFF
size: -; D: TRBD1; J: TRBJ1-3; V: TRBV7-8; DNA: TGTGCCAGCAGCCCAGGGGGATCTGGAAACACCATATATTTT; CDR3: CASSPGGSGNTIYF
size: -; D: -; J: TRBJ2-7; V: TRBV19; DNA: TGTGCCAGTAGTATAAGGCCCCAACGGGCGGGCTACTACGAGCAGTACTTC; CDR3: CASSIRPQRAGYYEQYF
size: -; D: -; J: TRBJ1-1; V: TRBV3-1/TRBV3-2; DNA: TGTGCCAGCAGCCAGGGGGACGGGGGTACTGAAGCTTTCTTT; CDR3: CASSQGDGGTEAFF
size: -; D: -; J: TRBJ1-6; V: TRBV11-2; DNA: TGTGCCAGCAGCGTAACCCGGGGTAGGCATAATTCACCCCTCCACTTT; CDR3: CASSVTRGRHNSPLHF
size: -; D: TRBD1; J: TRBJ1-1; V: TRBV2; DNA: TGTGCCAGCAGACCCACGACAGGGGGGAACACTGAAGCTTTCTTT; CDR3: CASRPTTGGNTEAFF
size: -; D: -; J: TRBJ2-1; V: TRBV12-3/TRBV12-4; DNA: TGTGCCAGCAGTTTAGGAGGGCTCGATGAGCAGTTCTTC; CDR3: CASSLGGLDEQFF
size: -; D: -; J: TRBJ2-7; V: TRBV27; DNA: TGTGCCAGCAGTTTTAGGGAGAGAACCTACGAGCAGTACTTC; CDR3: CASSFRERTYEQYF
size: -; D: TRBD1; J: TRBJ1-4; V: TRBV15; DNA: TGTGCCACCAGCGCGCGGACAGGAGAGAATGAAAAACTGTTTTTT; CDR3: CATSARTGENEKLFF
size: -; D: -; J: TRBJ1-4; V: TRBV11-2; DNA: TGTGCCAGCAGCTTATATGGGTCGGGAGAAAAACTGTTTTTT; CDR3: CASSLYGSGEKLFF
size: -; D: -; J: TRBJ1-1; V: TRBV6-5; DNA: TGTGCCAGCAGTTACTCGAGGGGGGGCACTGAAGCTTTCTTT; CDR3: CASSYSRGGTEAFF
size: -; D: -; J: TRBJ1-1; V: TRBV18; DNA: TGTGCCAGCTCACCAGGGGGCAAGAACACTGAAGCTTTCTTT; CDR3: CASSPGGKNTEAFF
size: -; D: TRBD1; J: TRBJ2-7; V: TRBV5-4; DNA: TGTGCCAGCAGCGCCGGACAGGGGGTGTCCTACGAGCAGTACTTC; CDR3: CASSAGQGVSYEQYF
size: -; D: -; J: TRBJ1-1; V: TRBV6-1; DNA: TGTGCCAGCAGTGAAGGTCCGAGGGACACTGAAGCTTTCTTT; CDR3: CASSEGPRDTEAFF
size: once; D: -; J: TRBJ1-5; V: TRBV5-6; DNA: TGTGCCAGCAGCTTGGCAGGAACCAATCAGCCCCAGCATTTT; CDR3: CASSLAGTNQPQHF
size: once; D: TRBD1; J: TRBJ1-1; V: TRBV6-5; DNA: TGTGCCAGCAGGCCCCAGGGGGGCGACACTGAAGCTTTCTTT; CDR3: CASRPQGGDTEAFF
size: few; D: TRBD2; J: TRBJ2-7; V: TRBV27; DNA: TGTGCCAGCAGCAGAACGGGGGGGCCGGGGTACGAGCAGTACTTC; CDR3: CASSRTGGPGYEQYF
size: -; D: TRBD1; J: TRBJ1-3; V: TRBV14; DNA: TGTGCCAGCAGCCCCTTTGACAGGGCGAGCACCATATATTTT; CDR3: CASSPFDRASTIYF
size: -; D: -; J: TRBJ1-4; V: TRBV10-2; DNA: TGCGCCAGCAGTGACGGCGGGGCAACTAATGAAAAACTGTTTTTT; CDR3: CASSDGGATNEKLFF
size: -; D: TRBD2; J: TRBJ2-1; V: TRBV27; DNA: TGTGCCAGCAGTCTCCTCGGGGGGGGGCAATACAATGAGCAGTTCTTC; CDR3: CASSLLGGGQYNEQFF
size: -; D: -; J: TRBJ1-4; V: TRBV6-6; DNA: TGTGCCAGCAGTTACAGCGGGGCAGAAGGTGTTACCCGCTTT; CDR3: CASSYSGAEGVTRF
size: -; D: -; J: TRBJ1-2; V: TRBV29-1; DNA: TGCAGCGTTCCACAGGAGAACTATGGCTACACCTTC; CDR3: CSVPQENYGYTF